The text below deals with one T cell receptor (beta chain). These data come from a study of PD-L1 blockade in urothelial cancer. TCRdb's copy holds only in-frame clones and misses some; the assay was immunoSEQ multiplex PCR. This table holds over 35,000 clones, 91% found once. CDR1 is MNHEY, CDR2 SMNVEV, per germline (reference sequence). V was pared by 6 bases and J by 5 bases, with 20 bases between. CDR3 length: 15 amino acids. Indicated time point: pretreatment peripheral blood. Patients' cancers were locally advanced or metastatic urothelial carcinomas. This TCR came from a woman aged 60-75 years with urothelial cancer. The sequencing used PBMCs, collected around atezolizumab (anti-PD-L1) treatment. V and J are TRBV27 and TRBJ2-7; TRBD2 is a possible D gene (6 bases). CDR3 amino acids: CASRIGTSLGHEQYF. CDR3 DNA: TGTGCCAGCAGGATTGGGACTTCGCTTGGCCACGAGCAGTACTTC.